The next 15 T cell receptor beta chains were all read from a single sample in a study of blood T cell repertoires in COVID-19. Sequencing was performed with immunoSEQ multiplex PCR; in TCRdb, only in-frame clones are kept and a portion is missing. The data hold hundreds of thousands of clones, with around 88% observed a single time. The sample comprised peripheral blood. These receptors all stem from a woman aged 65 to 85 with COVID-19, enrolled during active disease.

V and J are TRBV29-1 and TRBJ2-3; D not resolved. This CDR3 has 14 amino acids. V gave up 1 base and J gave up 0 bases, with 8 bases separating them. Germline V gene lookup returns CDR1 SQVTM and CDR2 ANQGSEA. The CDR3 DNA follows: TGCAGCGTTGAAGGAGGTCCCAGCACAGATACGCAGTATTTT. Amino acid sequence: CSVEGGPSTDTQYF.

The chain employs TRBV24-1 and TRBJ2-2; no clear D. There are 14 residues in the CDR3. The ends were cut back, 0 bases at V and 9 bases at J, with 10 bases in the middle. CDR1 is KGHDR, CDR2 SFDVKD, per germline. The CDR3 spells CATSDLGGNRELFF. Here the CDR3 DNA reads TGTGCCACCAGTGATTTGGGCGGAAACAGGGAGCTGTTTTTT.

The chain links TRBV5-6 to TRBJ2-7; D is uncertain. The CDR3 has 12 amino acids. The V end was cut by 6 bases, the J end by 6 bases, with 13 bases between. Germline assignment: CDR1 SGHDT and CDR2 YYEEEE. The CDR3 DNA sequence: TGTGCCAGCAACCCACCACGCGGCGAGCAGTACTTC. The encoded protein is CASNPPRGEQYF.

J is TRBJ2-7 and V is TRBV7-9; the match to TRBD1 covers 8 bases. Germline values: CDR1 SEHNR, CDR2 FQNEAQ (reference sequence). CDR3 length: 13 amino acids. V was pared by 5 bases and J by 4 bases, with 4 bases of the junction left unmatched. CDR3 sequence: CASSPGGEYEQYF. The CDR3 DNA sequence: TGTGCCAGCAGCCCAGGGGGCGAGTACGAGCAGTACTTC.

The chain recombines TRBV19 with TRBJ2-7; the D gene is possibly TRBD1 (5 bases). CDR1 LNHDA and CDR2 SQIVND come from the germline V gene (reference sequence). The CDR3 consists of 15 residues. V dropped 3 bases and J dropped 0 bases, with 12 bases sitting between them. For the CDR3, the DNA is TGTGCCAGTAGTATTCAGGCCAGGGACTCCTACGAGCAGTACTTC. Encoded protein: CASSIQARDSYEQYF.

This clone was detected only once. The genes are TRBV7-8 and TRBJ1-2; TRBD1 agrees at 11 bases. V was pared by 5 bases and J by 4 bases, with 6 bases of the junction left unmatched. CDR1 is SGHVS, CDR2 FQNEAQ, per germline. This CDR3 region has 15 residues. The CDR3: CASSPRTGGLYGYTF. DNA of the CDR3: TGTGCCAGCAGCCCTCGGACAGGGGGCCTCTATGGCTACACCTTC.

The rearrangement uses TRBV28 and TRBJ1-4; D is undetermined. CDR3 length equals 12 residues. The V gene's germline CDR1 is MDHEN and CDR2 SYDVKM. The ends were cut back, 4 bases at V and 13 bases at J, with 13 bases in the middle. CDR3 amino acids: CASSSYGQRLFF. CDR3 coding DNA: TGTGCCAGCAGTTCGTATGGGCAGAGACTGTTTTTT.

This chain uses TRBV13 with TRBJ1-2, with 7 bases lining up with TRBD1. Trimming at V came to 9 bases and at J to 0 bases, leaving 16 bases not matched to a gene. CDR3 length: 17 residues. The germline gives CDR1 PRHDT, CDR2 FYEKMQ (reference sequence). CDR3 sequence reads: CASRTPGQLSSNYGYTF. Here the CDR3 DNA reads TGTGCCAGTCGGACGCCGGGACAGCTTTCCTCTAACTATGGCTACACCTTC.

The rearrangement links TRBV5-6 to TRBJ2-7; 7 positions agree with TRBD1. The J segment lost 6 bases and the V segment lost 3 bases, leaving 12 bases of the junction unmatched. The CDR3 loop spans 15 amino acids. CDR1 is SGHDT and CDR2 is YYEEEE in the germline V gene. CDR3 sequence: CASSSTGLNTLEQYF. CDR3 DNA sequence: TGTGCCAGCAGCTCGACAGGGCTTAACACCCTCGAGCAGTACTTC.

V gene TRBV7-2 combines with J gene TRBJ1-6, with D possibly TRBD1 on 6 matching bases. Germline loops: CDR1 SGHTA, CDR2 FQGNSA. The CDR3 is made up of 16 amino acids. V was trimmed by 5 bases and J by 3 bases, leaving 14 bases between them. The CDR3 sequence: CASSPGQTYYNSPLHF. CDR3 nucleotide sequence: TGTGCCAGCAGCCCCGGACAGACTTACTATAATTCACCCCTCCACTTT.

The chain links TRBV5-1 to TRBJ2-5, with TRBD1 identical over 7 bases. The CDR3 runs 15 residues. Germline V CDR1 and CDR2: SGHRS, YFSETQ. Germline trimming cut 2 bases from V and 5 bases from J; bases unmatched to any gene: 9. The CDR3 nucleotides read TGCGCCAGCAGCTTCCTACAGGGGAGAGGCGAGACCCAGTACTTC. This sequence encodes CASSFLQGRGETQYF. Complete variable domain (other parts from reference TRBV5-1 and TRBJ2-5): KAGVTQTPRYLIKTRGQQVTLSCSPISGHRSVSWYQQTPGQGLQFLFEYFSETQRNKGNFPGRFSGRQFSNSRSEMNVSTLELGDSALYLCASSFLQGRGETQYFGPGTRLLVL.

The V and J genes are TRBV2 and TRBJ2-2; 8 bases are shared with TRBD2. The CDR3 extends over 16 amino acids. Per germline, CDR1 SNHLY and CDR2 FYNNEI. The V and J ends lost 5 bases and 4 bases, in that order; junction bases with no gene match: 9. Here the CDR3 reads CASSTSGGPTTGELFF. Here the CDR3 DNA reads TGTGCCAGCAGTACATCGGGGGGGCCAACCACCGGGGAGCTGTTTTTT.

This clone was found a few times. This chain uses TRBV2 with TRBJ1-2, with 9 bases matching TRBD1. This CDR3 spans 12 amino acids. Trimming cost V 6 bases and J 8 bases; bases outside gene matches: 4. The V gene's germline CDR1 is SNHLY and CDR2 FYNNEI. The CDR3 is CASRRQGDGYTF. In DNA, the CDR3 is TGTGCCAGCAGGAGACAGGGGGACGGCTACACCTTC. Full variable domain (missing parts from reference TRBV2 and TRBJ1-2): EPEVTQTPSHQVTQMGQEVILRCVPISNHLYFYWYRQILGQKVEFLVSFYNNEISEKSEIFDDQFSVERPDGSNFTLKIRSTKLEDSAMYFCASRRQGDGYTFGSGTRLTVV.

V gene TRBV2 combines with J gene TRBJ2-5; 7 nucleotides align to TRBD2. The length of the CDR3 is 13 residues. Trimming took 7 bases from V and 5 from J; bases not matched to a gene: 7. Germline assignment: CDR1 SNHLY and CDR2 FYNNEI. The CDR3 DNA sequence: TGTGCCAGCACGGGAGGACAAAACGAGACCCAGTACTTC. This sequence encodes CASTGGQNETQYF.

The chain employs TRBV6-6 and TRBJ2-7, with D perhaps TRBD1 (6 bases). V shed 6 bases and J shed 6 bases, with 12 bases lying between them. CDR1 MNHNY and CDR2 SVGAGI come from the germline V gene (reference sequence). CDR3 length equals 12 residues. CDR3 nucleotides: TGTGCCAGCAGCCGGGACACCCCCGAGCAGTACTTC. Protein product: CASSRDTPEQYF.